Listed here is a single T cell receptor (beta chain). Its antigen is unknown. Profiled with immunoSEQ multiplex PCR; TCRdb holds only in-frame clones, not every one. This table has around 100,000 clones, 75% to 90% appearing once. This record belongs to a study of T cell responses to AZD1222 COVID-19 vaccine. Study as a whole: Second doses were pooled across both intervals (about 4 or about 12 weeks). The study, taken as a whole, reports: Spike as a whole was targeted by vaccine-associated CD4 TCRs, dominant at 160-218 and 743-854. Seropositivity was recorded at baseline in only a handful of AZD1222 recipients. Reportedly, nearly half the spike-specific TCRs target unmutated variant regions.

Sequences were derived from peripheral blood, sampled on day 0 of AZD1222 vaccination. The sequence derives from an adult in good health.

The CDR3 loop is CASRNPTYEQYF. CDR3 sequence (DNA): TGTGCCAGCAGAAACCCCACGTACGAGCAGTACTTC. The chain recombines TRBV6-5 with TRBJ2-7; no reliable D call. The CDR3 is made up of 12 amino acids. Germline V gene data show CDR1 as MNHEY and CDR2 as SVGAGI. V was trimmed by 6 bases and J by 4 bases, leaving 10 bases between them.